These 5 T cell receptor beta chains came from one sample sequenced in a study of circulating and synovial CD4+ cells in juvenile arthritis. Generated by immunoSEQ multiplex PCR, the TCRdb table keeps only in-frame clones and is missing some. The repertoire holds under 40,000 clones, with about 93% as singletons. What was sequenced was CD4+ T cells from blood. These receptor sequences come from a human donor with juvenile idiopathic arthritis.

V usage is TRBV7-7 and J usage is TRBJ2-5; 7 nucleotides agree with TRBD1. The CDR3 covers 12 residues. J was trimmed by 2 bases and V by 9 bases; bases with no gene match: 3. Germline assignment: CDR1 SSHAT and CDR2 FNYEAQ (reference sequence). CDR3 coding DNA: TGTGCCAGTATGGGACAGCAAGAGACCCAGTACTTC. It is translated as CASMGQQETQYF.

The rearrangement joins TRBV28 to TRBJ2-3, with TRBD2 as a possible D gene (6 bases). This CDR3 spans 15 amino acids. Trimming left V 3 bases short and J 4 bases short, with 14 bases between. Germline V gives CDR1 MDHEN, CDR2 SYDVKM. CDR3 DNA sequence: TGTGCCAGCAGTTTTGGCGGGATGGAATCAGATACGCAGTATTTT. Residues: CASSFGGMESDTQYF.

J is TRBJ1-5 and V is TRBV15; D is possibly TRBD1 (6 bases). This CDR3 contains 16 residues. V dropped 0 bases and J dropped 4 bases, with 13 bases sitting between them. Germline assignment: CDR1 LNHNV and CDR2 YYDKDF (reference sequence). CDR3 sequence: CATSRDFVRGNQPQHF. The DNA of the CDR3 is TGTGCCACCAGCAGAGATTTTGTAAGGGGGAATCAGCCCCAGCATTTT.

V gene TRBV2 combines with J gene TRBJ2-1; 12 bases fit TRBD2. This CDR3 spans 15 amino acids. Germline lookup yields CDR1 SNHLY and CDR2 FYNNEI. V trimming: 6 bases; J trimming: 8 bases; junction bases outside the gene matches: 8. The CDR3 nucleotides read TGTGCCAGCAGGGCTGGACTAGCGGGAAACGATGAGCAGTTCTTC. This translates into CASRAGLAGNDEQFF.

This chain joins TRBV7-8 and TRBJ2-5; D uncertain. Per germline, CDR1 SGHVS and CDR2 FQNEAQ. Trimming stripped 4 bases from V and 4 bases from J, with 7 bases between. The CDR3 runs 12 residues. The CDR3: CASSSAGETQYF. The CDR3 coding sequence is TGTGCCAGCAGCTCCGCCGGAGAGACCCAGTACTTC. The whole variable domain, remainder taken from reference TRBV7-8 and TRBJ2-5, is GAGVSQSPRYKVAKRGQDVALRCDPISGHVSLFWYQQALGQGPEFLTYFQNEAQLDKSGLPSDRFFAERPEGSVSTLKIQRTQQEDSAVYLCASSSAGETQYFGPGTRLLVL.